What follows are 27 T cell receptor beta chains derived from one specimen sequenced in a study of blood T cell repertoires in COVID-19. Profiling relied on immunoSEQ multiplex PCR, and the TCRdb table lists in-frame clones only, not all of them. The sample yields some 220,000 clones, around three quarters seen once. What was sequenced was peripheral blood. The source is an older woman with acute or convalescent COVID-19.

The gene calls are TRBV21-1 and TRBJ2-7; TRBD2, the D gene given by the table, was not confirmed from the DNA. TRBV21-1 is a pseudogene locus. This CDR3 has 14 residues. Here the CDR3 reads CASSRTGNNYEQYV. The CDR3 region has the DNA TGTGCCAGCAGCCGGACGGGGAACAACTACGAGCAGTACGTC.

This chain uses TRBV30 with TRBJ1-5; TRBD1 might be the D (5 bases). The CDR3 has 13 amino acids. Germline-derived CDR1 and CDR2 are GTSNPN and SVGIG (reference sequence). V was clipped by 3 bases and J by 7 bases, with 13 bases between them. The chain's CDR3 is CAWSHSGDQPQHF. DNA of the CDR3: TGTGCCTGGAGCCATTCGGGGGACCAGCCCCAGCATTTT.

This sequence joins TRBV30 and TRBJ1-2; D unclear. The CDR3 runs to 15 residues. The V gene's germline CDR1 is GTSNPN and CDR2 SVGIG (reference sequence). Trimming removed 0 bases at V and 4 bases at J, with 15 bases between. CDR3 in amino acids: CAWSVNGGRSYGYTF. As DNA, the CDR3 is TGTGCCTGGAGTGTAAACGGCGGGCGTTCCTATGGCTACACCTTC.

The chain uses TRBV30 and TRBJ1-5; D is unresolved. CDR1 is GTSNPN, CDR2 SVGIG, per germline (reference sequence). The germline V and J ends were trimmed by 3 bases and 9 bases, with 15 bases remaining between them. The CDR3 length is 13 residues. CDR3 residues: CAWSGRGRGPQHF. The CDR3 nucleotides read TGTGCCTGGAGCGGTAGAGGGCGCGGGCCCCAGCATTTT.

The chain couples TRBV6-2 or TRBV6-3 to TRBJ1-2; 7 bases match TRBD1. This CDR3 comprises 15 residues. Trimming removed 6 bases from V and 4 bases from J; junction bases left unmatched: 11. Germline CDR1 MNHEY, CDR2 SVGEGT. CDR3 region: CASSPPADRVYGYTF. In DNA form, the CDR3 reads TGTGCCAGCAGCCCTCCCGCTGACAGGGTCTATGGCTACACCTTC.

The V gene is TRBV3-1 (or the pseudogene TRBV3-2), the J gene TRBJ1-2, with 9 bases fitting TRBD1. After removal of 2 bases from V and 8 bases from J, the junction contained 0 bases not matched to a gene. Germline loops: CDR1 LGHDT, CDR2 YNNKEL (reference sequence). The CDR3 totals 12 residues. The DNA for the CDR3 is TGTGCCAGCAGCCAAACAGGGGGCGGCTACACCTTC. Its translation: CASSQTGGGYTF.

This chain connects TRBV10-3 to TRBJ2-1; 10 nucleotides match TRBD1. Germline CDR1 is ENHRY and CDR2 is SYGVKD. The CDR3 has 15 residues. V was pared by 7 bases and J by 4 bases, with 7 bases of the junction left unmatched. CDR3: CAINRGGQGYNEQFF. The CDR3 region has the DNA TGTGCCATCAACAGAGGGGGACAGGGGTACAATGAGCAGTTCTTC.

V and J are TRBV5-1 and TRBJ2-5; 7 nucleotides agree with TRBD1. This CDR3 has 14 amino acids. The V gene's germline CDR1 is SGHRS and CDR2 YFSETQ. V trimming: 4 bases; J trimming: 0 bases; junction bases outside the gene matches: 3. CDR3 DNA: TGCGCCAGCAGCATGGGACAGTACCAAGAGACCCAGTACTTC. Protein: CASSMGQYQETQYF.

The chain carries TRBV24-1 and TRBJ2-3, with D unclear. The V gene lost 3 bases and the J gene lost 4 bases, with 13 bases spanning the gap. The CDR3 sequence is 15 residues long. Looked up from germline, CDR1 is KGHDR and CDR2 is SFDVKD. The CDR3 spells CATSDKTLASDTQYF. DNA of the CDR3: TGTGCCACCAGTGATAAGACACTCGCTTCAGATACGCAGTATTTT.

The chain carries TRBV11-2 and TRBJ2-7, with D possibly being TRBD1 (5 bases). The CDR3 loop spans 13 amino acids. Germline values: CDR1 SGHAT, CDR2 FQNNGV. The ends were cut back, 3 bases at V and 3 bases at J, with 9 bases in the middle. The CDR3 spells CASSLATGYEQYF. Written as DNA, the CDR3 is TGTGCCAGCAGCTTGGCCACAGGCTACGAGCAGTACTTC.

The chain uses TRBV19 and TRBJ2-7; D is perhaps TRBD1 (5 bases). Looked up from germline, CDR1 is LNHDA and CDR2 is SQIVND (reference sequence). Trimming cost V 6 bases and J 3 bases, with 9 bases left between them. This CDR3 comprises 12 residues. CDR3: CASRDGHYEQYF. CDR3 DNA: TGTGCCAGTAGAGACGGACACTACGAGCAGTACTTC.

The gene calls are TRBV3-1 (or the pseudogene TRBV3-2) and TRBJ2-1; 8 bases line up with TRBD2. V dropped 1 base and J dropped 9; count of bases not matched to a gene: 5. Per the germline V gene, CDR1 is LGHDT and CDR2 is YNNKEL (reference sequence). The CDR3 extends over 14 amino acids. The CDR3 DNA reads TGTGCCAGCAGCCAAGGGGTGGCGGGGGGTGAGCAGTTCTTC. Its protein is CASSQGVAGGEQFF.

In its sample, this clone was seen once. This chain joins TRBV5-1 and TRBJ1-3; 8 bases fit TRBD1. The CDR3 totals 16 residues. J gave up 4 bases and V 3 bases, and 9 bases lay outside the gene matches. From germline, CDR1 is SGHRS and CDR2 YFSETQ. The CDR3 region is CASSSQRQGAGNTIYF. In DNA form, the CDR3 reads TGCGCCAGCAGCTCCCAAAGGCAGGGGGCGGGAAACACCATATATTTT. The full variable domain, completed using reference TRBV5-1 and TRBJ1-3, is KAGVTQTPRYLIKTRGQQVTLSCSPISGHRSVSWYQQTPGQGLQFLFEYFSETQRNKGNFPGRFSGRQFSNSRSEMNVSTLELGDSALYLCASSSQRQGAGNTIYFGEGSWLTVV.

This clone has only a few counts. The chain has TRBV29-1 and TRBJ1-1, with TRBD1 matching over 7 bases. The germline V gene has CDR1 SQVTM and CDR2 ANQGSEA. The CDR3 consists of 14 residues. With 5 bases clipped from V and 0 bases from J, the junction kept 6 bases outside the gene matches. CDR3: CSVIGDSMNTEAFF. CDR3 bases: TGCAGCGTTATAGGGGACAGCATGAACACTGAAGCTTTCTTT.

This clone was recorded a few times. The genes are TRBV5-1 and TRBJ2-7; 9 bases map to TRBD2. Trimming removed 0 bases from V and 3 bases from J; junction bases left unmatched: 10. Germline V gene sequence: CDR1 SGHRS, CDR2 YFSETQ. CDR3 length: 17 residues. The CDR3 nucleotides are TGCGCCAGCAGCTTGGCAACCAGCGGGGGGTATTACTACGAGCAGTACTTC. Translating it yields CASSLATSGGYYYEQYF.

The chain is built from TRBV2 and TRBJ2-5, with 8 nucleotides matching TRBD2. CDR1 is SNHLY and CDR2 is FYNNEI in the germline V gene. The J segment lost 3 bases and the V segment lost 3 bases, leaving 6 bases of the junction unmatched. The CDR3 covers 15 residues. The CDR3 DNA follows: TGTGCCAGCAGTGAGTTGGGAGCGGGGGAAGAGACCCAGTACTTC. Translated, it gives CASSELGAGEETQYF.

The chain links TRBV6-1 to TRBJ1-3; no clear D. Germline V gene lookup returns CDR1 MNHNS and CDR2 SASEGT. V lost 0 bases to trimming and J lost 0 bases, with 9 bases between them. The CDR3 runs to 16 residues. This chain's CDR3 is CASSEAPGSSGNTIYF. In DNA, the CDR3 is TGTGCCAGCAGTGAAGCTCCCGGGAGCTCTGGAAACACCATATATTTT.

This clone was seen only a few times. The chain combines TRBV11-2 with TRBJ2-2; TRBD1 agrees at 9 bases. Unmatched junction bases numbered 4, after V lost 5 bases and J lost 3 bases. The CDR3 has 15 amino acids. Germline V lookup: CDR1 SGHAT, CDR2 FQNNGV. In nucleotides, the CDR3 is TGTGCCAGCAGCGGACAGGGGTTAGACACCGGGGAGCTGTTTTTT. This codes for CASSGQGLDTGELFF.

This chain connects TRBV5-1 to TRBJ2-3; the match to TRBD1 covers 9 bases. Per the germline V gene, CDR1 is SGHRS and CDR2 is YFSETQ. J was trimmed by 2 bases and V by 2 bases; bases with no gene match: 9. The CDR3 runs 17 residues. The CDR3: CASSFGDREEFTDTQYF. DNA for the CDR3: TGCGCCAGCAGCTTTGGGGACAGGGAAGAGTTCACAGATACGCAGTATTTT.

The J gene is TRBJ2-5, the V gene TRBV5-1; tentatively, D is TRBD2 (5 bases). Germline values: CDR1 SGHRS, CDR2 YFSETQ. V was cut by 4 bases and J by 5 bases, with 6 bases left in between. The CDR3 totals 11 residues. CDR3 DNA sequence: TGCGCCAGCAGCCCGGGGGAGACCCAGTACTTC. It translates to CASSPGETQYF.

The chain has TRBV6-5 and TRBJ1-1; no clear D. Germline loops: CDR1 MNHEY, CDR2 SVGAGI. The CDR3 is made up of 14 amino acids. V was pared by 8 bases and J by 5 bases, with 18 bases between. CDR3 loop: CASSPAAPRTEAFF. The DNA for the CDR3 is TGTGCCAGCTCCCCCGCGGCCCCTAGAACTGAAGCTTTCTTT.

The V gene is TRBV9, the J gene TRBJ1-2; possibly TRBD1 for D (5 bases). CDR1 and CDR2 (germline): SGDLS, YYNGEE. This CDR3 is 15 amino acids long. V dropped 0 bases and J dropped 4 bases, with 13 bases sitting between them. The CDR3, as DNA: TGTGCCAGCAGCGTAGGTGGGGCAGTGAGCTATGGCTACACCTTC. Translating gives CASSVGGAVSYGYTF.

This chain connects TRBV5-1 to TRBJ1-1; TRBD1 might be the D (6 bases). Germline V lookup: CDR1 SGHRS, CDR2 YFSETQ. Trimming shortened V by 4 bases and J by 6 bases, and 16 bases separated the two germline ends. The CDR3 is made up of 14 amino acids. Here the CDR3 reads CASSQQTGLAEAFF. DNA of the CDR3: TGCGCCAGCAGCCAACAAACAGGGTTGGCTGAAGCTTTCTTT.

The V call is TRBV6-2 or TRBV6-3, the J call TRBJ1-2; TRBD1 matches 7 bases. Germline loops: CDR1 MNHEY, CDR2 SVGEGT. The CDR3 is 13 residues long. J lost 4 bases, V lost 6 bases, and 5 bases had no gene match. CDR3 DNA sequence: TGTGCCAGCAGCCCCGACAGGGTCTATGGCTACACCTTC. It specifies CASSPDRVYGYTF.

The CDR3 nucleotides are TGTGCCAGCAGCGCCCAGGAACTTCAGAATTCACCCCTCCACTTT. Protein sequence: CASSAQELQNSPLHF. The chain uses TRBV6-5 and TRBJ1-6; D is undetermined. The CDR3 extends over 15 amino acids. Per germline, CDR1 MNHEY and CDR2 SVGAGI. The ends were cut back, 6 bases at V and 7 bases at J, with 16 bases in the middle.

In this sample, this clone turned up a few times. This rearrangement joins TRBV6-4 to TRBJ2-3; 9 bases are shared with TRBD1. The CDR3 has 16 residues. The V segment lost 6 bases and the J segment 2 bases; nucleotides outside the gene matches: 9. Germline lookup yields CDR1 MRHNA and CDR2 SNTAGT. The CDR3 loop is CASSRPGQGLTDTQYF. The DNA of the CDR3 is TGTGCCAGCAGCCGACCGGGACAGGGACTCACAGATACGCAGTATTTT.

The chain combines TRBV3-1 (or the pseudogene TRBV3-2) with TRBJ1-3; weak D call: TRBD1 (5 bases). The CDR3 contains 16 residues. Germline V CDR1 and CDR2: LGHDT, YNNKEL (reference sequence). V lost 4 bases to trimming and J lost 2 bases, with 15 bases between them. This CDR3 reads CASSPSLGVAGNTIYF. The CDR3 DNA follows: TGTGCCAGCAGCCCATCTTTAGGGGTAGCTGGAAACACCATATATTTT.